Shown below are 25 T cell receptor beta chains from a single sample sequenced in a study of T cells in localized non-small cell lung cancer. The data were produced by immunoSEQ multiplex PCR, yet TCRdb's version contains in-frame clones alone and is incomplete. The table shows some 64,000 clones, with 90% occurring only once. The source material was peripheral blood, sampled before any cancer treatment. These receptors all stem from a woman aged 40-75 years with stage I lung adenocarcinoma.

The chain has TRBV5-6 and TRBJ2-1; D is ambiguous. The V gene lost 6 bases and the J gene lost 5 bases, with 18 bases spanning the gap. From germline, CDR1 is SGHDT and CDR2 YYEEEE. CDR3 length equals 15 residues. This chain's CDR3 is CASIPEPTRNNEQFF. Here the CDR3 DNA reads TGTGCCAGCATCCCCGAACCGACCAGAAACAATGAGCAGTTCTTC.

V and J are TRBV5-1 and TRBJ2-7, with 9 bases aligning to TRBD1. The V segment lost 4 bases and the J segment 1 base; nucleotides outside the gene matches: 15. Germline V gene lookup returns CDR1 SGHRS and CDR2 YFSETQ. This CDR3 comprises 18 residues. CDR3 region: CASSPVISWTGESYEQYF. In DNA, the CDR3 is TGCGCCAGCAGCCCCGTTATCTCTTGGACAGGGGAATCCTACGAGCAGTACTTC.

The CDR3 DNA reads as TGTGCCAGCAGCCCTGGACAGGGTGGCTACACCTTC. Encoded protein: CASSPGQGGYTF. The V gene is TRBV7-2, the J gene TRBJ1-2, with TRBD1 identical over 8 bases. CDR1 and CDR2 from the germline V gene are SGHTA and FQGNSA. Trimming removed 5 bases from V and 7 bases from J; junction bases left unmatched: 3. The CDR3 consists of 12 residues. The full variable domain, with the rest looked up from reference TRBV7-2 and TRBJ1-2, is GAGVSQSPSNKVTEKGKDVELRCDPISGHTALYWYRQSLGQGLEFLIYFQGNSAPDKSGLPSDRFSAERTGGSVSTLTIQRTQQEDSAVYLCASSPGQGGYTFGSGTRLTVV.

The genes are TRBV4-2 and TRBJ2-7, with D unresolved. V dropped 0 bases and J dropped 0 bases, with 9 bases sitting between them. CDR1 is LGHNA, CDR2 YNFKEQ, per germline. This CDR3 spans 15 amino acids. The CDR3 spells CASSQETLISYEQYF. The DNA of the CDR3 is TGTGCCAGCAGCCAAGAGACACTCATCTCCTACGAGCAGTACTTC.

This chain's CDR3 is CASRGGSSYEQYF. CDR3 in DNA: TGTGCCAGCAGAGGAGGGAGCTCCTACGAGCAGTACTTC. The chain is built from TRBV27 and TRBJ2-7; a possible D gene is TRBD2 (6 bases). V was pared by 6 bases and J by 0 bases, with 9 bases between. The V gene's germline CDR1 is MNHEY and CDR2 SMNVEV (reference sequence). CDR3 length: 13 residues.

The genes are TRBV6-6 and TRBJ1-2, with D possibly being TRBD1 (5 bases). Trimming cost V 7 bases and J 8 bases, with 11 bases left between them. The germline V gene has CDR1 MNHNY and CDR2 SVGAGI (reference sequence). The CDR3 is made up of 11 amino acids. CDR3 amino acids: CASTHGGGYTF. CDR3 nucleotides: TGTGCCAGCACCCACGGGGGGGGCTACACCTTC.

The rearrangement uses TRBV28 and TRBJ2-5; D unresolved. The CDR3 runs to 13 residues. V was pared by 4 bases and J by 11 bases, with 17 bases between. In germline, CDR1 is MDHEN, CDR2 SYDVKM. The CDR3 DNA reads as TGTGCCAGCAGTTCCCCCTCGATAGGTGAGCAGTACTTC. Residues: CASSSPSIGEQYF. The entire variable domain, with the rest obtained from reference TRBV28 and TRBJ2-5, is as follows: DVKVTQSSRYLVKRTGEKVFLECVQDMDHENMFWYRQDPGLGLRLIYFSYDVKMKEKGDIPEGYSVSREKKERFSLILESASTNQTSMYLCASSSPSIGEQYFGPGTRLLVL.

V gene TRBV9 combines with J gene TRBJ2-7, with a possible D match to TRBD1 (6 bases). V was pared by 4 bases and J by 2 bases, with 13 bases between. Germline CDR1 reads SGDLS; CDR2 reads YYNGEE. CDR3 length: 14 residues. This CDR3 reads CASSRSGQTYEQYF. The CDR3 DNA reads TGTGCCAGCAGCAGATCCGGACAGACCTACGAGCAGTACTTC.

J is TRBJ1-5 and V is TRBV2; D ambiguous. The V end lost 3 bases, the J end lost 4 bases, and 7 bases lay between the germline ends. Germline values: CDR1 SNHLY, CDR2 FYNNEI. This CDR3 is 13 amino acids long. The CDR3: CASSEGLNQPQHF. CDR3 in DNA: TGTGCCAGCAGTGAGGGCCTGAATCAGCCCCAGCATTTT.

The CDR3 DNA is TGTGCCAGCAGCCAGGTGACTAGGTTCACCGGGGAGCTGTTTTTT. Translated: CASSQVTRFTGELFF. This chain joins TRBV4-2 and TRBJ2-2; perhaps TRBD2 as D (6 bases). This CDR3 spans 15 amino acids. V lost 3 bases to trimming and J lost 4 bases, with 12 bases between them. The V gene's germline CDR1 is LGHNA and CDR2 YNFKEQ.

This clone came up once. The chain employs TRBV20-1 and TRBJ2-4; D gene uncertain. The CDR3 covers 11 residues. CDR1 and CDR2 (germline): DFQATT, SNEGSKA (reference sequence). Trimming pared 6 bases from V and 5 bases from J, leaving 8 bases between. The CDR3: CSAHSQNIQYF. In nucleotides, the CDR3 is TGCAGTGCACACAGCCAAAACATTCAGTACTTC.

The CDR3 DNA is TGTGCCACCAGCAGAGATAACAGGGCTACAAAGCAGTACTTC. It yields the protein CATSRDNRATKQYF. The chain combines TRBV15 with TRBJ2-5; D perhaps matches TRBD1 (6 bases). Per the germline V gene, CDR1 is LNHNV and CDR2 is YYDKDF (reference sequence). This CDR3 spans 14 amino acids. V dropped 0 bases and J dropped 11 bases, with 16 bases sitting between them.

The genes are TRBV2 and TRBJ1-1, with a tentative D call TRBD1 (5 bases). The germline V gene encodes CDR1 SNHLY and CDR2 FYNNEI. The V end was cut by 6 bases, the J end by 10 bases, with 12 bases between. The CDR3 consists of 11 residues. The CDR3 DNA follows: TGTGCCAGCAGCACAGGTGTGGGAGCTTTCTTT. Protein product: CASSTGVGAFF. The full variable domain, rest sourced from reference TRBV2 and TRBJ1-1, is EPEVTQTPSHQVTQMGQEVILRCVPISNHLYFYWYRQILGQKVEFLVSFYNNEISEKSEIFDDQFSVERPDGSNFTLKIRSTKLEDSAMYFCASSTGVGAFFGQGTRLTVV.

The chain couples TRBV5-6 to TRBJ2-1, with 8 bases fitting TRBD1. The germline V gene has CDR1 SGHDT and CDR2 YYEEEE. V shed 4 bases, J shed 4 bases, and the junction held 7 bases outside the gene matches. The CDR3 spans 15 residues. The chain's CDR3 is CASSLGQVSYNEQFF. The CDR3 DNA is TGTGCCAGCAGCCTGGGACAGGTTAGTTACAATGAGCAGTTCTTC.

The rearrangement joins TRBV7-2 to TRBJ2-1; D is unclear. V was pared by 1 base and J by 10 bases, with 5 bases between. Germline-derived CDR1 and CDR2 are SGHTA and FQGNSA. This CDR3 is built from 11 residues. CDR3 region: CASSLEGEQFF. Here the CDR3 DNA reads TGTGCCAGCAGCTTAGAAGGGGAGCAGTTCTTC.

This clone was found a few times. The chain is built from TRBV2 and TRBJ1-6; D call uncertain. CDR1 and CDR2 from the germline V gene are SNHLY and FYNNEI. CDR3 length equals 13 residues. The ends were cut back, 9 bases at V and 4 bases at J, with 10 bases in the middle. Written as DNA, the CDR3 is TGTGCCAGTACCCCGGAGTATAATTCACCCCTCCACTTT. This codes for CASTPEYNSPLHF.

In DNA, the CDR3 is TGTGCCAGCAGTTACTCGTCGGTCCATAACTATGGCTACACCTTC. It yields the protein CASSYSSVHNYGYTF. The chain employs TRBV6-5 and TRBJ1-2; no reliable D call. Germline CDR1 reads MNHEY; CDR2 reads SVGAGI. V dropped 0 bases and J dropped 1 base, with 9 bases sitting between them. The CDR3 length is 15 residues.

The CDR3 bases are TGCAGCGTTGAAGGGGCGGAGACCATGGCCGGGGAGCTGTTTTTT. Translating gives CSVEGAETMAGELFF. The gene calls are TRBV29-1 and TRBJ2-2; D is unclear. CDR1 and CDR2 (germline): SQVTM, ANQGSEA. This CDR3 spans 15 amino acids. V lost 1 base and J 6 bases, leaving 15 bases between the germline ends.

The V and J genes are TRBV11-3 and TRBJ2-3; no reliable D call. V lost 2 bases to trimming and J lost 2 bases, with 5 bases between them. CDR3 size: 13 residues. Germline-derived CDR1 and CDR2 are SGHNT and YENEEA. CDR3 amino acids: CASSLPPTDTQYF. CDR3 DNA sequence: TGTGCCAGCAGCTTACCACCCACAGATACGCAGTATTTT. The full variable domain, its missing parts supplied by reference TRBV11-3 and TRBJ2-3, is EAGVVQSPRYKIIEKKQPVAFWCNPISGHNTLYWYLQNLGQGPELLIRYENEEAVDDSQLPKDRFSAERLKGVDSTLKIQPAELGDSAVYLCASSLPPTDTQYFGPGTRLTVL.

V usage is TRBV27 and J usage is TRBJ1-1, with D tentatively TRBD1 (6 bases). In germline, CDR1 is MNHEY, CDR2 SMNVEV (reference sequence). The CDR3 length is 14 residues. V was pared by 8 bases and J by 1 base, with 14 bases between. The DNA of the CDR3 is TGTGCCAGCGGTGGGGGCAGGGGGAACACTGAAGCTTTCTTT. This gives the protein CASGGGRGNTEAFF.

This clone was seen only a few times. This chain uses TRBV19 with TRBJ1-6; 8 nucleotides match TRBD1. The trim removed 4 bases at V and 12 bases at J, leaving 11 bases unmatched. Germline V CDR1 and CDR2: LNHDA, SQIVND (reference sequence). The CDR3 extends over 15 amino acids. CDR3: CASSNPTGAGIPLHF. The CDR3 DNA reads as TGTGCCAGTAGTAACCCGACAGGGGCTGGGATACCCCTCCACTTT.

The chain combines TRBV18 with TRBJ2-1; perhaps TRBD2 as D (6 bases). The CDR3 contains 13 residues. Germline CDR1 and CDR2: KGHSH and LQKENI. The V end lost 1 base, the J end lost 5 bases, and 6 bases lay between the germline ends. The CDR3 reads CASSPRGDNEQFF. The CDR3 region has the DNA TGTGCCAGCTCACCACGCGGGGACAATGAGCAGTTCTTC.

The J gene is TRBJ2-7, the V gene TRBV7-2; 14 positions agree with TRBD2. The CDR3 has 15 residues. Unmatched junction bases numbered 7, after V lost 6 bases and J lost 6 bases. Germline values: CDR1 SGHTA, CDR2 FQGNSA. This CDR3 is CASSSAGTSGSEQYF. In nucleotides, the CDR3 is TGTGCCAGCAGTTCCGCCGGGACTAGCGGGAGCGAGCAGTACTTC. The entire variable domain, with the rest obtained from reference TRBV7-2 and TRBJ2-7, is as follows: GAGVSQSPSNKVTEKGKDVELRCDPISGHTALYWYRQSLGQGLEFLIYFQGNSAPDKSGLPSDRFSAERTGGSVSTLTIQRTQQEDSAVYLCASSSAGTSGSEQYFGPGTRLTVT.

This sequence joins TRBV6-6 and TRBJ1-6; tentatively, D is TRBD1 (5 bases). Trimming shortened V by 5 bases and J by 3 bases, and 5 bases separated the two germline ends. This CDR3 comprises 13 residues. Germline V lookup: CDR1 MNHNY, CDR2 SVGAGI (reference sequence). CDR3 sequence reads: CASSDSYNSPLHF. CDR3 sequence (DNA): TGTGCCAGCAGTGACAGCTATAATTCACCCCTCCACTTT.

This clone was counted a single time. This sequence joins TRBV9 and TRBJ1-2; D is unresolved. The germline V and J ends were trimmed by 0 bases and 3 bases, with 6 bases remaining between them. The germline V gene has CDR1 SGDLS and CDR2 YYNGEE. The CDR3 consists of 13 residues. The CDR3 reads CASSVDGYYGYTF. The CDR3 nucleotides are TGTGCCAGCAGCGTAGACGGCTACTATGGCTACACCTTC.